A selection of T cell receptor beta chains follows, all from one sample in a study of blood T cell repertoires in COVID-19. The method was immunoSEQ multiplex PCR; TCRdb's version includes in-frame clones alone and lacks a portion of them. The data show approximately 140,000 clones, about 80% seen once. Sequencing used peripheral blood. These receptors all stem from a man in his sixties with acute or convalescent COVID-19. CDR3s include the opening cysteine and the closing phenylalanine or tryptophan. A D gene is named only where the DNA matches it firmly. The size field is filled for only some rows; it gives once, few, many or a size class.

TRBV6-4	NA	NA	TRBJ1-4	TGTGCCAGCAGTGACTCGATGCGCGGCGGGACGGAGGGGGAAAAACTGTTTTTT	CASSDSMRGGTEGEKLFF
TRBV28	NA	TRBD1	TRBJ1-2	TGTGCCAGCAGTTTAGGTACAGGGGGGAACTATGGCTACACCTTC	CASSLGTGGNYGYTF
TRBV12-3/TRBV12-4	NA	TRBD2	TRBJ2-5	TGTGCCAGCACTGGCGGGAGCGGCGAGACCCAGTACTTC	CASTGGSGETQYF
TRBV6-1	few	NA	TRBJ1-4	TGTGCCAGCAGTGAAGCAATGGGAGCGGCAACTAATGAAAAACTGTTTTTT	CASSEAMGAATNEKLFF
TRBV5-1	NA	NA	TRBJ1-6	TGCGCCAGCAGCTTGTCAGTCACCGATAATTCACCCCTCCACTTT	CASSLSVTDNSPLHF
TRBV3-1/TRBV3-2	NA	TRBD1	TRBJ2-7	TGTGCCAGCAGCCCTCTAGCAGGGGGTCCCTACGAGCAGTACTTC	CASSPLAGGPYEQYF
TRBV7-7	NA	TRBD2	TRBJ2-2	TGTGCTAGCAGACCTGTAGCGGGAGCTCCCGGGGAGCTGTTTTTT	CASRPVAGAPGELFF
TRBV18	NA	NA	TRBJ1-1	TGTGCCAGCTCACTACAGGACAGAGGGACTGAAGCTTTCTTT	CASSLQDRGTEAFF
TRBV19	NA	TRBD1	TRBJ1-1	TGTGCCAGTAGCCAACAGGGGTTTGAAGCTTTCTTT	CASSQQGFEAFF
TRBV15	NA	TRBD1	TRBJ1-5	TGTGCCACCAGCAGAGTTGTACCGGGACAGTGGGATCAGCCCCAGCATTTT	CATSRVVPGQWDQPQHF
TRBV27	NA	NA	TRBJ2-5	TGTGCCAGCAGTTTAGTCTGGCAGGGTGGGGAGACCCAGTACTTC	CASSLVWQGGETQYF
TRBV5-4	once	TRBD2	TRBJ2-5	TGTGCCAGCAGCAGGCGGACTAGCGGGGGGCAGGAGACCCAGTACTTC	CASSRRTSGGQETQYF